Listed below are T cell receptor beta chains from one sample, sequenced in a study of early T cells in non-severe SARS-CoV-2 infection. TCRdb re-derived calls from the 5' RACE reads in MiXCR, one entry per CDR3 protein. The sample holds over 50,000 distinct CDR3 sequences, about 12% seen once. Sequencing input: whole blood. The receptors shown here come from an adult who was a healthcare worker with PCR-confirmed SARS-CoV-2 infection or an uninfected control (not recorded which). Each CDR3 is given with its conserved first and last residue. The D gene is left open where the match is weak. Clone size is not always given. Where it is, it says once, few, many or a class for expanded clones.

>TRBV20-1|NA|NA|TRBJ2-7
TGCAGTGGGCAGACCGACTACGAGCAGTACTTC
CSGQTDYEQYF
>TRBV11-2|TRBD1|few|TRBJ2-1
TGTGCCAGCAGCTTAGATGGCCCCAGGGGGCGCAATGAGCAGTTCTTC
CASSLDGPRGRNEQFF
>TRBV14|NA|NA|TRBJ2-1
TGTGCCAGCAGCCCGAATCGTAACTCCTACAATGAGCAGTTCTTC
CASSPNRNSYNEQFF
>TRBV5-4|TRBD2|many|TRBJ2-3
TGTGCCAGCGGCACTAGCGGGGCCAACACGCAGTATTTT
CASGTSGANTQYF
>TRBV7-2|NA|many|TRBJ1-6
TGTGCCAGCAGCTTAAGACGAAATTCACCCCTCCACTTT
CASSLRRNSPLHF
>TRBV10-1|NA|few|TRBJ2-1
TGCGCCAGCAGTGAGTCGACTGGAGAGCAGTTCTTC
CASSESTGEQFF
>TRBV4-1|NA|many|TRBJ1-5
TGCGCCAGCAGCCAAGATTTAGTCTCCCCTGGCGCTTCAAACGTGCGGCCCCAGCATTTT
CASSQDLVSPGASNVRPQHF
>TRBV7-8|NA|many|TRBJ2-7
TGTGCCAGCAGCTTAGGGCCCAGGTCCAGCTCCTACGAGCAGTACTTC
CASSLGPRSSSYEQYF
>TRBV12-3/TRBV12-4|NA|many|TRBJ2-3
TGTGCCAGCAGTTTATTTGGTGGTGGAACAGATACGCAGTATTTT
CASSLFGGGTDTQYF
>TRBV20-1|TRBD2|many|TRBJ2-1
TGCAGTGCGTCTAGCGGGAGGGCTGAGCAGTTCTTC
CSASSGRAEQFF
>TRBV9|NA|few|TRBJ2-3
TGTGCCAGCAGCGTAGGTTCCTCGGTGGACACAGATACGCAGTATTTT
CASSVGSSVDTDTQYF
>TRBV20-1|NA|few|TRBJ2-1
TGCAGTCTTTTGGGAGGTTACAATGAGCAGTTCTTC
CSLLGGYNEQFF
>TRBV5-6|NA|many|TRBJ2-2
TGTGCCAGCAGCCAGGGTGGGGCTTGGAACACCGGGGAGCTGTTTTTT
CASSQGGAWNTGELFF
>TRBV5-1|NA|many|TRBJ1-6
TGCGCCAGCAGCTTGGAGGGGAGGGAAGGTTCACCCCTCCACTTT
CASSLEGREGSPLHF
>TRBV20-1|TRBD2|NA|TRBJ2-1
TGCAGTGTCACAACGGGACTAGCGGGGGTGGTGCAGTTCTTC
CSVTTGLAGVVQFF
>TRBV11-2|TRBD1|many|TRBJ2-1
TGTGCCAGCAGCCCAGGGGGAAATGAGCAGTTCTTC
CASSPGGNEQFF
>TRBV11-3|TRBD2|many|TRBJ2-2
TGTGCCAGCAGCTTCCTAGCGGGAGGGAACACCGGGGAGCTGTTTTTT
CASSFLAGGNTGELFF
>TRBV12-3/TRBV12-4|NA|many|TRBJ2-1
TGTGCCAGCAGTTTTCGGGGCGGGGGCCTCTACAATGAGCAGTTCTTC
CASSFRGGGLYNEQFF
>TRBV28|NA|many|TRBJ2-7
TGTGCCAGCAGCTCCCGGACAGATCCCTACGAGCAGTACTTC
CASSSRTDPYEQYF
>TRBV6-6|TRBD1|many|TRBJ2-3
TGTGCCAGCAGCCGGGACAGGGAAGGGATAGTGGATACGCAGTATTTT
CASSRDREGIVDTQYF
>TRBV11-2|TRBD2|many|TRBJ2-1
TGTGCCAGCAGCTTAGATCCGCGGAGCGGGAGGGCCTGGGACTACAATGAGCAGTTCTTC
CASSLDPRSGRAWDYNEQFF
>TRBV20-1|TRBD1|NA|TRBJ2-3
TGCAGTGCTAGAGATTACAGGGGGGCAGATACGCAGTATTTT
CSARDYRGADTQYF
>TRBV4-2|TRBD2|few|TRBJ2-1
TGTGCCAGCAGCCGTACTACCGGGACTAGCGGGTTGAGCTCCTACAATGAGCAGTTCTTC
CASSRTTGTSGLSSYNEQFF
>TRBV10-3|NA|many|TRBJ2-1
TGTGCCATCGGGGGTCTAGCGGAGCAGTTCTTC
CAIGGLAEQFF
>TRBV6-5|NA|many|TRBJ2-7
TGTGCCAGCACCCCGGCGGGAGAGCAGTACTTC
CASTPAGEQYF
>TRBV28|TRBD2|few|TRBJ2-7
TGTGCCAGCACCCCGGGACTAGCGGGGTCCGAGCAGTACTTC
CASTPGLAGSEQYF
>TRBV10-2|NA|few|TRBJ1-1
TGCGCCAGCGGTTTTAGGGGAACGGAGAACACTGAAGCTTTCTTT
CASGFRGTENTEAFF
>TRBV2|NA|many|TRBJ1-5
TGTGCCAGCAGCCCGAGGATGGGGATGGGAAGCAATCAGCCCCAGCATTTT
CASSPRMGMGSNQPQHF
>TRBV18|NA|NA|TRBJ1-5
TGTGCCAGCTCACCTCCGAACGGGGGTCAGCCCCAGCATTTT
CASSPPNGGQPQHF
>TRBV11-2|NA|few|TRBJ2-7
TGTGCCAGCAGCCTAGGTACAGGGTCCTACGAGCAGTACTTC
CASSLGTGSYEQYF
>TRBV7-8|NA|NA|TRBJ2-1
TGTGCCAGCAGCTCCGATCAGGGGAGCGGTCCTCGGGGACAGTTCTTC
CASSSDQGSGPRGQFF
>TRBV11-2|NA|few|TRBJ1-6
TGTGCCAGCAGCACCCCCGCGGGGGGCCCCTATAATTCACCCCTCCACTTT
CASSTPAGGPYNSPLHF
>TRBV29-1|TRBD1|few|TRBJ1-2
TGCAGCGTGGGGGACAGGGTGAACTATGGCTACACCTTC
CSVGDRVNYGYTF
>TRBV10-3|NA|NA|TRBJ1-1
TGTGCCATCAGTGAGTTTAAGTCTGAAGCTTTCTTT
CAISEFKSEAFF
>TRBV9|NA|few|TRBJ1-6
TGTGCCAGCAGCGTCCAGGCAGCGGATTCACCCCTCCACTTT
CASSVQAADSPLHF
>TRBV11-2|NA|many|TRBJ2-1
TGTGCCAGCAGCCTATACCGATCCAACAATGAGCAGTTCTTC
CASSLYRSNNEQFF
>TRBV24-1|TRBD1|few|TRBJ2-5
TGTGCCACCAACAGGGGCCAAGGAGAGACCCAGTACTTC
CATNRGQGETQYF
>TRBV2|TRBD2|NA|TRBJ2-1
TGTGCCAGCAGTGAAACCGGGGGGGGTTACAATGAGCAGTTCTTC
CASSETGGGYNEQFF
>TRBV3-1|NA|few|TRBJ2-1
TGTGCCAGCAGCCAAGACCAACTGAGCTCCTACAATGAGCAGTTCTTC
CASSQDQLSSYNEQFF
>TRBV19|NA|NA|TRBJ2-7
TGTGCCAGTATGGAGGGGTACGAGCAGTACTTC
CASMEGYEQYF
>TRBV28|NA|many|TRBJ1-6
TGTGCCATCCCGGGCCCGTCGAGCTCCTATAATTCACCCCTCCACTTT
CAIPGPSSSYNSPLHF
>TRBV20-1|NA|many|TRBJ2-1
TGCAGTGCCTATAAAAATGAGCAGTTCTTC
CSAYKNEQFF